This TCR beta chain was documented in a study of Graves' ophthalmopathy and Graves' hyperthyroidism. Overall study context: Cases classed as stable hyperthyroidism had no ophthalmopathy within 18 months of follow-up. The study's findings and limits: Forecasting of ophthalmopathy progression by the model achieved around 71% sensitivity and around 77% specificity.

Other autoimmune diseases, uncontrolled infections, pregnancy or lactation excluded patients from enrollment. As diagnostic evidence, clinical symptoms, serum thyroxine, TRAb, thyroid ultrasound and orbital computed tomography were relied upon. At least ten counts were recorded for this clonotype. Its antigen is currently unknown. The CDR3 sequence is 14 residues long. V was pared by 2 bases and J by 4 bases, with 9 bases between. The authors amplified TCR beta CDR3 regions, and they did so from RNA transcripts for repertoire sequencing. First-round RT-PCR with HTBI primers preceded a second-round multiplex PCR. TCRdb called the multiplex PCR reads again in MiXCR, with one record for every CDR3 protein. The sample consists of roughly 600,000 distinct CDR3 sequences, approximately 35% of them appearing once.

The sample taken for sequencing was peripheral blood or thyroid tissue (not recorded which). This TCR was recovered from an adult man with Graves' hyperthyroidism. The chain is built from TRBV12-3 or TRBV12-4 and TRBJ1-5, with D maybe TRBD1 (5 bases). As DNA, the CDR3 is TGTGCCAGCAGTTTAACGCAGGGTAATCAGCCCCAGCATTTT. Translating gives CASSLTQGNQPQHF.